This is a list of T cell receptor beta chains from one sample in a study of CD8+CD57+ T cells in acquired aplastic anemia. TCRdb reanalysed the reads using MiXCR and keeps one entry per CDR3 protein. The repertoire has around 290,000 distinct CDR3 sequences, approximately 58% of them found once; the top ten carry under 1.5%. Sequenced: sorted CD4+, CD8+, or CD8+CD57+ T cells (not recorded which) from PBMCs. The source is a human donor with aplastic anemia. The CDR3 runs from the conserved cysteine through the conserved F or W. A D gene is named only where the DNA matches it firmly. The size field is filled for only some rows; it gives once, few, many or a size class.

clone_size j_call v_call d_call cdr3_aa cdr3_nt
. TRBJ2-7 TRBV10-3 TRBD1 CAISESRGTGAYEQYF TGTGCCATCAGTGAGTCGAGGGGGACAGGGGCCTACGAGCAGTACTTC
. TRBJ1-4 TRBV5-6 TRBD1 CASSRIQGTIGTNEKLFF TGTGCCAGCAGCCGTATACAGGGGACAATAGGAACTAATGAAAAACTGTTTTTT
many TRBJ2-1 TRBV5-1 TRBD2 CASLQTGLAGGRLWNEQFF TGCGCCAGCCTTCAAACCGGACTAGCGGGAGGCCGGTTGTGGAATGAGCAGTTCTTC
many TRBJ1-2 TRBV12-3/TRBV12-4 TRBD1 CASSLNRGQDGYTF TGTGCCAGCAGTTTAAACAGGGGGCAAGATGGCTACACCTTC
. TRBJ1-1 TRBV2 TRBD1 CAARQGEALF TGTGCCGCCCGACAGGGTGAAGCTCTCTTT
. TRBJ2-7 TRBV7-2 TRBD2 CASTNYGGGRYEQYF TGTGCCAGCACCAACTACGGCGGCGGGAGGTACGAGCAGTACTTC
many TRBJ1-1 TRBV7-9 TRBD1 CASSWTGQGMNTEAFF TGTGCCAGCAGCTGGACCGGACAGGGCATGAACACTGAAGCTTTCTTT
once TRBJ2-2 TRBV7-9 TRBD1 CASSSDREITGELFF TGTGCCAGCAGCTCGGACAGGGAAATCACCGGGGAGCTGTTTTTT
many TRBJ1-1 TRBV14 . CASSQSLNTEAFF TGTGCCAGCAGCCAGTCTCTCAACACTGAAGCTTTCTTT
. TRBJ2-5 TRBV24-1 . CATSDFPRGRQETQYF TGTGCCACCAGTGATTTCCCCAGGGGACGACAAGAGACCCAGTACTTC
few TRBJ2-5 TRBV29-1 TRBD2 CSSGRAQETQYF TGCAGCAGCGGGAGGGCCCAAGAGACCCAGTACTTC
. TRBJ1-2 TRBV10-3 . CASSEGSGTVYGYTF TGTGCCAGCAGTGAAGGTAGCGGGACGGTTTATGGCTACACCTTC
many TRBJ2-1 TRBV18 TRBD2 CASSPGTSGSNEQFF TGTGCCAGCTCACCTGGGACTAGCGGGAGCAATGAGCAGTTCTTC
. TRBJ1-2 TRBV19 . CARKGHGYGYTF TGTGCTAGAAAGGGACACGGCTATGGCTACACCTTC
. TRBJ2-1 TRBV7-7 . CASSLERLRGEQFF TGTGCTAGCAGCTTAGAACGTCTCCGAGGTGAGCAGTTCTTC
many TRBJ2-7 TRBV5-6 . CASSYRGLGTRYEQYF TGTGCCAGCAGCTATCGGGGCCTGGGGACCCGCTACGAGCAGTACTTC
. TRBJ2-6 TRBV2 . CASSPSSNVLTF TGTGCCAGCAGCCCCTCGTCCAACGTCCTGACTTTC
. TRBJ2-7 TRBV20-1 TRBD1 CSAQGGYGYEQYF TGCAGCGCTCAAGGGGGCTATGGCTACGAGCAGTACTTC
. TRBJ2-5 TRBV2 . CASSVRVSVETQYF TGTGCCAGCAGTGTCAGGGTTAGCGTGGAGACCCAGTACTTC
few TRBJ1-5 TRBV9 TRBD1 CASSPGDREYQPQHF TGCGCCAGCAGCCCGGGGGACAGGGAGTATCAGCCCCAGCATTTT
. TRBJ2-2 TRBV19 . CATGPLTGELFF TGTGCCACCGGACCTTTAACCGGGGAGCTGTTTTTT
many TRBJ2-7 TRBV7-9 . CASSPLTGSYEQYF TGTGCCAGCAGCCCCCTGACAGGATCCTACGAGCAGTACTTC
. TRBJ1-4 TRBV5-1 . CASSPFTTNEKLFF TGCGCCAGCAGCCCTTTCACAACTAATGAAAAACTGTTTTTT
. TRBJ2-1 TRBV15 . CATSREVNEQFF TGTGCCACCAGCAGAGAAGTTAATGAGCAGTTCTTC
. TRBJ2-6 TRBV7-9 . CARGNSGANVLTF TGTGCCAGGGGAAACTCTGGGGCCAACGTCCTGACTTTC
. TRBJ2-7 TRBV4-1 TRBD2 CASSQGGLAGGPFDEQYF TGCGCCAGCAGCCAAGGGGGACTAGCGGGAGGGCCCTTCGACGAGCAGTACTTC
. TRBJ2-3 TRBV4-1 . CASSRYADTQYF TGCGCCAGCAGCCGGTATGCAGATACGCAGTATTTT
. TRBJ2-3 TRBV4-2 TRBD2 CASSQSLAGATQYF TGTGCCAGCAGCCAGTCCCTAGCGGGAGCTACGCAGTATTTT
. TRBJ1-1 TRBV25-1 . CASTPTGNTEAFF TGTGCCAGCACTCCGACAGGGAACACTGAAGCTTTCTTT
many TRBJ2-5 TRBV28 . CASSSTGPGTQYF TGTGCCAGCAGTTCCACAGGGCCGGGGACCCAGTACTTC
. TRBJ1-1 TRBV6-1 . CASNPDRRGAESTEAFF TGTGCCAGCAATCCGGACAGACGGGGGGCGGAGAGCACTGAAGCTTTCTTT
few TRBJ2-1 TRBV24-1 . CAIQSGDSYNEQFF TGTGCCATCCAAAGTGGGGACTCCTACAATGAGCAGTTCTTC
few TRBJ1-1 TRBV20-1 . CSAGSWGAVEAFF TGCAGTGCTGGATCGTGGGGGGCTGTTGAAGCTTTCTTT
few TRBJ2-1 TRBV20-1 . CSATRRDWDLLGEQFF TGCAGTGCCACCCGGAGGGATTGGGACCTTTTAGGTGAGCAGTTCTTC
. TRBJ2-6 TRBV25-1 . CASSETRPSGANVLTF TGTGCCAGCAGTGAAACCAGACCCTCTGGGGCCAACGTCCTGACTTTC
. TRBJ2-1 TRBV5-1 TRBD2 CASSLGGGPYNEQFF TGCGCCAGCAGCTTGGGCGGGGGGCCGTACAATGAGCAGTTCTTC
. TRBJ1-2 TRBV7-8 . CASSSGLPGYTF TGTGCCAGCAGCTCGGGACTCCCAGGCTACACCTTC
. TRBJ2-5 TRBV4-2 TRBD1 CASSRVQGEKTQYF TGTGCCAGCAGCCGGGTACAGGGGGAGAAGACCCAGTACTTC
many TRBJ2-1 TRBV7-9 . CASRSYTTDEQFF TGTGCCAGCAGAAGCTACACGACAGATGAGCAGTTCTTC
. TRBJ2-7 TRBV20-1 TRBD2 CSSAPLDSGSGEQYF TGCAGTTCCGCCCCCCTCGATAGCGGGAGCGGCGAGCAGTACTTC
. TRBJ2-2 TRBV2 . CASATEMDTGELFF TGTGCCAGTGCAACCGAAATGGACACCGGGGAGCTGTTTTTT
. TRBJ2-3 TRBV2 TRBD1 CASTWDRSSTDTQYF TGTGCCAGCACTTGGGACAGGTCTAGCACAGATACGCAGTATTTT
. TRBJ1-2 TRBV19 . CAAKGGATTQNYGYTF TGTGCCGCAAAGGGAGGGGCCACCACCCAGAACTATGGCTACACCTTC
. TRBJ1-6 TRBV7-9 . CASSLEGGYGYSPLHF TGTGCCAGCAGCTTAGAGGGCGGATACGGGTATTCACCCCTCCACTTT
. TRBJ1-5 TRBV6-4 . CASSEDGSSTDTQHF TGTGCCAGCAGTGAGGACGGTTCTAGCACAGATACGCAGCATTTT
once TRBJ1-5 TRBV12-5 . CASTPGGGTPQHF TGTGCCAGCACCCCAGGCGGAGGAACGCCACAGCATTTT
. TRBJ2-2 TRBV24-1 . CATSDLIAGELFF TGTGCCACCAGTGATTTGATAGCTGGGGAGCTGTTTTTT
once TRBJ2-7 TRBV20-1 . CSARRPGTSASNQYF TGCAGTGCTAGAAGACCGGGTACTTCTGCCTCGAACCAGTACTTC
many TRBJ1-2 TRBV10-2 TRBD1 CASSDPQGANYGYTF TGCGCCAGCAGTGACCCCCAGGGGGCGAACTATGGCTACACCTTC
. TRBJ1-4 TRBV29-1 . CSVETDVNEKLFF TGCAGCGTTGAGACAGATGTTAATGAAAAACTGTTTTTT
many TRBJ1-3 TRBV12-3/TRBV12-4 . CASSLEINHSGNTIYF TGTGCCAGCAGTTTAGAGATTAATCACTCTGGAAACACCATATATTTT
. TRBJ2-1 TRBV10-3 TRBD2 CAITELAGGYNEQFF TGTGCCATCACTGAACTAGCGGGAGGATACAATGAGCAGTTCTTC
. TRBJ2-7 TRBV19 TRBD2 CATKALLAGVGEQYF TGTGCCACCAAAGCCCTACTAGCGGGAGTCGGTGAGCAGTACTTC
once TRBJ2-7 TRBV7-9 TRBD1 CASSRTGIPYEQYF TGTGCCAGCAGCCGGACAGGGATACCCTACGAGCAGTACTTC
. TRBJ1-6 TRBV4-3 . CASSQARKFNSPLHF TGCGCCAGCAGCCAAGCGAGAAAATTTAATTCACCCCTCCACTTT